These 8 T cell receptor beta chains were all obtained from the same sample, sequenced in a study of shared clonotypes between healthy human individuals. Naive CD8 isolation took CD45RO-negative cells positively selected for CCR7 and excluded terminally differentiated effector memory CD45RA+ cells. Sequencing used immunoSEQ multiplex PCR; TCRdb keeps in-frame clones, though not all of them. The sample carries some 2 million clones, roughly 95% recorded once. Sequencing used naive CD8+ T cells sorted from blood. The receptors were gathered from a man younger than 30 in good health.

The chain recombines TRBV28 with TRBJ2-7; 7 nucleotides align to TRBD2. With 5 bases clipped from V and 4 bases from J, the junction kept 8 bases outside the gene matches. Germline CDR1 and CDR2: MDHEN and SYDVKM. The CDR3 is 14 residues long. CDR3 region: CASSLPAGVYEQYF. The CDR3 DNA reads TGTGCCAGCAGTCTACCCGCGGGAGTATACGAGCAGTACTTC.

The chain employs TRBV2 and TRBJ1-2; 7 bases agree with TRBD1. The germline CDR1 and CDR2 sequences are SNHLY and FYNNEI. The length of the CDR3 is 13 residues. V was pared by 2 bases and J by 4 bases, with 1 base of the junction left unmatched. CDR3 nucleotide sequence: TGTGCCAGCAGTGAACGGGACAGCTATGGCTACACCTTC. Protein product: CASSERDSYGYTF.

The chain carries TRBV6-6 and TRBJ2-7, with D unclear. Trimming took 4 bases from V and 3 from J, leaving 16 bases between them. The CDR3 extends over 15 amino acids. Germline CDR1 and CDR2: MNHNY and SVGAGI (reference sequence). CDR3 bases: TGTGCCAGCAGTTCTGGCGAGTACTTGGGCTACGAGCAGTACTTC. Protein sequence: CASSSGEYLGYEQYF.

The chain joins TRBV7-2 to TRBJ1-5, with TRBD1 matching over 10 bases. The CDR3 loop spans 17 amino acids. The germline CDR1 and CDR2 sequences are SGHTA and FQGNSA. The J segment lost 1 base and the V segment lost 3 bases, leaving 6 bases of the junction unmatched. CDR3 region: CASSLGGQGMSNQPQHF. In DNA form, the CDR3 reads TGTGCCAGCAGCTTGGGGGGACAGGGGATGAGCAATCAGCCCCAGCATTTT.

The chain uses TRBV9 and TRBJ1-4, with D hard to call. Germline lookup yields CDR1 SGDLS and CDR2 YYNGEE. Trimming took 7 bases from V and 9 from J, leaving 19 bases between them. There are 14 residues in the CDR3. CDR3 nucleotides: TGTGCCAGCGGGATTGAACTGGAGGCTAAAAAACTGTTTTTT. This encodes CASGIELEAKKLFF.

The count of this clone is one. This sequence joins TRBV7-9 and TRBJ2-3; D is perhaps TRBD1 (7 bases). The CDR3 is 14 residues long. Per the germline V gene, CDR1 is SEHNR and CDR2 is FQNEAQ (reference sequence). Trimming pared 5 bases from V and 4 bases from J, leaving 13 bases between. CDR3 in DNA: TGTGCCAGCAGCCCCCAGGGGGGCGCAGATACGCAGTATTTT. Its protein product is CASSPQGGADTQYF.

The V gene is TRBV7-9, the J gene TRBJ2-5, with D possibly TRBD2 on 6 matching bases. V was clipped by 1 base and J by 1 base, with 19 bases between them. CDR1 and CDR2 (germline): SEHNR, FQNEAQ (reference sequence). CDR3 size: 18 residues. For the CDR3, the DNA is TGTGCCAGCAGCTTAGTAGCTTCCGGGGGACCTCTCCAAGAGACCCAGTACTTC. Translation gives CASSLVASGGPLQETQYF.

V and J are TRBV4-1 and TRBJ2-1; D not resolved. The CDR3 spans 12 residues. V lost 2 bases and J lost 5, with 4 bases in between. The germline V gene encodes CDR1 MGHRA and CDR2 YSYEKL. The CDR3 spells CASSQPNNEQFF. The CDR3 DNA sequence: TGCGCCAGCAGCCAACCAAACAATGAGCAGTTCTTC.